This T cell receptor (beta chain) came from a study of vaccination and CD4 T cells after COVID-19 (dated by TCRdb to between 2021 and 2024). Study-level background: Convalescent patients had a positive SARS-CoV-2 result on nasal swab PCR, and of these patients, some ten had mild disease and one had severe disease. Six males and four females were included in the convalescent cohort, with two Hispanic individuals, seven Caucasians, two Asians and one multiracial person represented. Participants received two doses of either the Pfizer-BioNTech BNT162b2 vaccine (n=8) or the Moderna mRNA-1273 vaccine (n=2). Post-COVID blood samples from convalescent patients were collected a median of roughly 100 days after diagnosis, with a range of 35 to 161 days. Post-vaccine blood samples were taken a median of 72 days after the second vaccine dose, with a range of roughly 13 to 250 days. Overlapping spike peptide pools from SARS-CoV-2 and from the common cold coronaviruses HCoV-NL63, HCoV-OC43 and HCoV-229E were used as culture stimuli. Control cultures used a CEFX viral epitope pool as positive control, an HIV-1 Nef peptide pool as negative control, or no peptide. The spike-specific CD4+ TCR repertoire was compared before and after mRNA vaccination in over nine COVID-19 convalescent patients and several infection-naive healthy vaccine recipients. Points the paper makes about the study in general: Although the median number of SARS-CoV-2-reactive clonotypes went up from around 20 after infection to 30 to 45 after vaccination, the increase was not significant. Among the post-vaccine SARS-CoV-2-reactive clones in convalescent patients, a median about 89% showed up only after vaccination, which suggests vaccine-specific priming. In convalescent patients, nearly all vaccine-specific clones (304 of 307) were found to be mono-reactive for SARS-CoV-2 spike rather than cross-reactive with common cold coronaviruses. Relatively few convalescent patients were included in the study, and early timepoints after natural infection were not analyzed.

The receptor library was made with PCR. TCR sequencing of DNA from cultured CD4+ T cells used the Oncomine TCR Beta short-read assay at the Johns Hopkins FTIC core. The QIAamp micro DNA kit was used to extract genomic DNA from the cultured CD4+ T cells. Oncomine TCR Beta libraries from cultured CD4+ T cells were pooled using unique dual indexes and sequenced on an Illumina iSeq 100. Per the authors' processing: Non-productive sequences were removed, and CDR3s that did not start with C, did not end with F or W, or were shorter than 7 amino acids were discarded. Antigen-specific clonotypes were identified using the MANAFEST web application through comparison of peptide-stimulated wells with reference and other culture wells. An FDR below 0.05, an odds ratio above 5, and a productive frequency above 0.1% in at least two of three replicate wells were required for clones to be considered positive. Clonotypes that were significantly expanded in both SARS-CoV-2 spike wells and at least one common cold coronavirus spike condition were defined as cross-reactive. Levenshtein distances (stringdist) and unrooted phylogenetic trees (ape) in R version 3.6.1 were used to assess CDR3 homology. The raw public reads went through TCRdb reprocessing: fastp at Q25, MiXCR clone calling, in-frame beta chains kept. Each CDR3 protein appears once, grouped with its most common genes and DNA. The V and J calls and clone size are TCRdb's, not the authors'. The sample has 9,500 to 15,000 distinct CDR3 sequences on record, around 50% of them singletons. Jointly, the top ten make up under 30% of the sample.

Read against the paper, the sample's treatment or condition label means: approximately 11-day PBMC culture with coronavirus spike peptide pools or control peptides (ViraFEST assay). To expand antigen-specific T cells with peptide pools and then pick out the expanded clonotypes through TCR sequencing, the study relied on the ViraFEST assay. The positive SARS-CoV-2 PCR tests of the convalescent patients were dated from March to December 2020, before the Alpha, Beta and Delta variants emerged in the United States. Each well held fewer than 2.5 million PBMCs cultured with 10 ug/ml peptide pools in IMDM containing approximately 5% human AB serum and 7.5 to 10 IU/ml IL-2. On days 3 and 7, half of the culture medium was replaced with fresh IL-2-containing medium. CD4+ T cells were isolated after approximately ten days of culture through negative selection using the EasySep CD4+ T cell isolation kit. PBMCs were separated from whole blood using Ficoll-Paque Plus gradient centrifugation and then either used fresh or cryopreserved at -140C. In general, triplicate wells were set up for every culture condition.

The germline V gene provides CDR1 SGHDN and CDR2 FVKESK. The CDR3 sequence holds 15 residues, the cysteine and phenylalanine included. Kept here is only the CDR3 DNA, which spans 45 bases and is read in frame from base 1. Worth noting for this clonotype: Its target antigen remains unknown. One junction end does not reproduce the germline sequence, and a read error may be involved.

The sequenced sample was CD4+ T cells from blood, cultured in vitro. This clonotype was obtained from a human donor who had recovered from COVID-19. The rearrangement joined TRBV14 to TRBJ2-7, and TRBD1 aligns with 7 junction nucleotides. At the DNA level, the sequence is TGCGCCAGCAGCCCAAAAGACAGGGCGTTCTACGAGCAGTACTTC. It specifies CASSPKDRAFYEQYF.